A selection of T cell receptor beta chains follows, all from one sample in a study of cytomegalovirus exposure and HLA in healthy donors. Sequencing was performed with immunoSEQ multiplex PCR; in TCRdb, only in-frame clones are kept and a portion is missing. Of about 160,000 clones in the sample, 81% were seen once. The sequencing input was PBMCs. These receptors were obtained from a woman aged 50 to 65 in good health and CMV-seronegative. Each CDR3 is given with its conserved first and last residue. Fields, in order: clone size, D gene, V gene, J gene, CDR3 protein, CDR3 DNA. A D gene is named only where the DNA matches it firmly. Part of the rows lack a size; the others show once, few, many or a class for expanded clones.

clone size: -
D gene: TRBD1
V gene: TRBV7-6
J gene: TRBJ2-5
CDR3 protein: CASSIRGQETQYF
CDR3 DNA: TGTGCCAGCAGCATCAGGGGGCAAGAGACCCAGTACTTC

clone size: once
D gene: TRBD1
V gene: TRBV7-8
J gene: TRBJ2-1
CDR3 protein: CASSLYDRESSNEQFF
CDR3 DNA: TGTGCCAGCAGCTTATATGACAGGGAGTCTTCAAATGAGCAGTTCTTC

clone size: -
D gene: TRBD2
V gene: TRBV6-5
J gene: TRBJ2-1
CDR3 protein: CASTRGTSVYNEQFF
CDR3 DNA: TGTGCCAGCACCAGGGGGACTAGCGTCTACAATGAGCAGTTCTTC

clone size: -
D gene: -
V gene: TRBV4-3
J gene: TRBJ2-1
CDR3 protein: CASSQEADGYYNEQFF
CDR3 DNA: TGCGCCAGCAGCCAAGAAGCGGACGGATACTACAATGAGCAGTTCTTC

clone size: -
D gene: TRBD1
V gene: TRBV4-1
J gene: TRBJ1-1
CDR3 protein: CASSQGTRQGAAEAFF
CDR3 DNA: TGCGCCAGCAGCCAAGGCACTAGACAGGGGGCGGCTGAAGCTTTCTTT

clone size: -
D gene: -
V gene: TRBV18
J gene: TRBJ2-5
CDR3 protein: CASSPRGGETQYF
CDR3 DNA: TGTGCCAGCTCACCAAGAGGAGGAGAGACCCAGTACTTC

clone size: -
D gene: -
V gene: TRBV9
J gene: TRBJ2-2
CDR3 protein: CAGSSGLTSTGELFF
CDR3 DNA: TGTGCCGGAAGTAGCGGACTTACGAGCACCGGGGAGCTGTTTTTT

clone size: -
D gene: TRBD2
V gene: TRBV5-4
J gene: TRBJ2-7
CDR3 protein: CASSPGLAGGRYEQYF
CDR3 DNA: TGTGCCAGCAGTCCTGGACTAGCGGGGGGCCGCTACGAGCAGTACTTC

clone size: -
D gene: -
V gene: TRBV7-2
J gene: TRBJ2-5
CDR3 protein: CASSFSVLASETQYF
CDR3 DNA: TGTGCCAGCAGCTTCTCGGTTCTAGCGAGTGAGACCCAGTACTTC

clone size: -
D gene: -
V gene: TRBV19
J gene: TRBJ2-1
CDR3 protein: CASSPLEGGPQFF
CDR3 DNA: TGTGCCAGTAGTCCCTTAGAGGGAGGACCGCAGTTCTTC

clone size: -
D gene: -
V gene: TRBV6-1
J gene: TRBJ1-4
CDR3 protein: CASSQSGVGEKLFF
CDR3 DNA: TGTGCCAGCAGTCAGTCAGGGGTTGGTGAAAAACTGTTTTTT

clone size: -
D gene: -
V gene: TRBV6-1
J gene: TRBJ2-5
CDR3 protein: CASSAQEGRETQYF
CDR3 DNA: TGTGCCAGCAGTGCCCAGGAGGGTAGAGAGACCCAGTACTTC

clone size: -
D gene: TRBD2
V gene: TRBV2
J gene: TRBJ2-1
CDR3 protein: CASSDAGRDNEQFF
CDR3 DNA: TGTGCCAGCAGTGATGCGGGGAGGGACAATGAGCAGTTCTTC

clone size: -
D gene: TRBD1
V gene: TRBV5-1
J gene: TRBJ1-2
CDR3 protein: CASSPTGAANYGYTF
CDR3 DNA: TGCGCCAGCAGTCCCACAGGGGCCGCTAACTATGGCTACACCTTC

clone size: -
D gene: -
V gene: TRBV6-5
J gene: TRBJ2-5
CDR3 protein: CASKGSSEETQYF
CDR3 DNA: TGTGCCAGCAAAGGTAGCTCAGAAGAGACCCAGTACTTC

clone size: -
D gene: TRBD2
V gene: TRBV4-3
J gene: TRBJ2-2
CDR3 protein: CASSQEAGGSTGELFF
CDR3 DNA: TGCGCCAGCAGCCAAGAGGCGGGGGGAAGCACCGGGGAGCTGTTTTTT

clone size: once
D gene: TRBD2
V gene: TRBV30
J gene: TRBJ2-1
CDR3 protein: CAWRSQTSGRWGSYNEQFF
CDR3 DNA: TGTGCCTGGAGATCCCAAACTAGCGGGAGGTGGGGCTCCTACAATGAGCAGTTCTTC

clone size: -
D gene: -
V gene: TRBV6-1
J gene: TRBJ2-1
CDR3 protein: CASRRNYNEQFF
CDR3 DNA: TGTGCCAGCAGGAGGAATTACAATGAGCAGTTCTTC

clone size: -
D gene: TRBD2
V gene: TRBV2
J gene: TRBJ2-5
CDR3 protein: CASSSGLAGGQETQYF
CDR3 DNA: TGTGCCAGCAGTTCCGGACTAGCGGGGGGCCAAGAGACCCAGTACTTC

clone size: -
D gene: TRBD1
V gene: TRBV2
J gene: TRBJ2-3
CDR3 protein: CASGGTGADTQYF
CDR3 DNA: TGTGCCAGTGGGGGGACAGGGGCAGATACGCAGTATTTT

clone size: once
D gene: TRBD2
V gene: TRBV6-5
J gene: TRBJ2-3
CDR3 protein: CASSYSGGGAVDTQYF
CDR3 DNA: TGTGCCAGCAGTTACTCGGGCGGGGGGGCGGTAGATACGCAGTATTTT

clone size: few
D gene: -
V gene: TRBV18
J gene: TRBJ1-1
CDR3 protein: CASSPSQTGDEAFF
CDR3 DNA: TGTGCCAGCTCACCTTCCCAGACAGGTGATGAAGCTTTCTTT

clone size: -
D gene: TRBD2
V gene: TRBV5-6
J gene: TRBJ2-7
CDR3 protein: CASSLLSGGSSYEQYF
CDR3 DNA: TGTGCCAGCAGCTTGCTTAGCGGGGGATCATCCTACGAGCAGTACTTC

clone size: -
D gene: -
V gene: TRBV5-4
J gene: TRBJ1-2
CDR3 protein: CASSLGTGRRHF
CDR3 DNA: TGTGCCAGCAGCTTGGGAACAGGGCGACGGCATTTC